These 29 T cell receptor beta chains share one sample of origin, sequenced in a study of blood T cell repertoires in COVID-19. Here immunoSEQ multiplex PCR was the method, and the copy in TCRdb shows in-frame clones only, minus some. There are tens of thousands of clones in the sample; roughly 91% occur only once, and roughly 10% lies in the top ten. The sample was peripheral blood. Receptor source: a man aged 80 or over with active or convalescent COVID-19.

This chain uses TRBV27 with TRBJ2-5; 7 nucleotides match TRBD1. The CDR3 totals 13 residues. The V and J ends lost 2 bases and 6 bases, in that order; junction bases with no gene match: 3. Germline values: CDR1 MNHEY, CDR2 SMNVEV (reference sequence). The CDR3 is CASSLDRVKTQYF. In DNA, the CDR3 is TGTGCCAGCAGTTTAGACAGGGTTAAGACCCAGTACTTC.

The chain employs TRBV5-6 and TRBJ2-4, with TRBD1 identical over 7 bases. Germline V gene data show CDR1 as SGHDT and CDR2 as YYEEEE. The CDR3 has 17 amino acids. V was pared by 1 base and J by 5 bases, with 12 bases of the junction left unmatched. The CDR3 nucleotides are TGTGCCAGCAGCTTGTCCGGGGACAGTGATGGGCAAAACATTCAGTACTTC. Amino acid sequence: CASSLSGDSDGQNIQYF.

This chain uses TRBV7-2 with TRBJ2-7; D might be TRBD2 (6 bases). Trimming pared 6 bases from V and 2 bases from J, leaving 14 bases between. The CDR3 is 14 amino acids. CDR1 is SGHTA and CDR2 is FQGNSA in the germline V gene. The CDR3 region is CASSYRDSTYEQYF. CDR3 in DNA: TGTGCCAGCAGTTACCGGGACTCTACCTACGAGCAGTACTTC.

The chain carries TRBV5-1 and TRBJ1-4; D might be TRBD1 (5 bases). Between the trimmed V and J ends, which lost 7 bases and 0 bases, there was a span of 16 bases. Germline V gives CDR1 SGHRS, CDR2 YFSETQ. The CDR3 is 16 amino acids. The CDR3 region has the DNA TGCGCCAGCGGGACTCGTAGGACATCAACTAATGAAAAACTGTTTTTT. This codes for CASGTRRTSTNEKLFF.

This clone appeared once. This chain uses TRBV24-1 with TRBJ1-3; possible D gene TRBD1, 5 bases. The V end lost 2 bases, the J end lost 1 base, and 8 bases lay between the germline ends. Germline CDR1 is KGHDR and CDR2 is SFDVKD. The CDR3 is 15 amino acids. The CDR3 loop reads CATSDSRGSGNTIYF. The CDR3 DNA is TGTGCCACCAGTGATTCAAGGGGTTCTGGAAACACCATATATTTT.

The V call is TRBV30, the J call TRBJ2-1; no firm D call. This CDR3 comprises 15 residues. V lost 1 base, J lost 0 bases, and 10 bases lay in between. From germline, CDR1 is GTSNPN and CDR2 SVGIG (reference sequence). CDR3 in amino acids: CAWSGASRSYNEQFF. The CDR3 nucleotides read TGTGCCTGGAGTGGGGCCTCCCGCTCCTACAATGAGCAGTTCTTC.

The gene calls are TRBV2 and TRBJ1-3; TRBD1 agrees at 8 bases. CDR1 SNHLY and CDR2 FYNNEI come from the germline V gene. J lost 0 bases, V lost 0 bases, and 1 base had no gene match. The CDR3 spans 16 residues. As DNA, the CDR3 is TGTGCCAGCAGTGAAGCGGGACAGGTCTCTGGAAACACCATATATTTT. The encoded protein is CASSEAGQVSGNTIYF.

The chain carries TRBV5-4 and TRBJ2-3; the D gene is possibly TRBD1 (5 bases). V shed 0 bases and J shed 2 bases, with 7 bases lying between them. Germline V gene data show CDR1 as SGHNT and CDR2 as YYREEE (reference sequence). The CDR3 has 14 residues. CDR3 nucleotides: TGTGCCAGCAGCTTGGGCAGGGCCACAGATACGCAGTATTTT. Translating gives CASSLGRATDTQYF.

The V gene is TRBV4-1, the J gene TRBJ1-5; no definite D call. Trimming removed 0 bases from V and 3 bases from J, with 12 bases in between. Germline loops: CDR1 MGHRA, CDR2 YSYEKL. The CDR3 sequence is 16 residues long. The CDR3 here is CASSQDVYPPNQPQHF. The CDR3 nucleotides read TGCGCCAGCAGCCAAGATGTCTACCCGCCCAATCAGCCCCAGCATTTT.

This clone occurred once. The chain has TRBV3-1 (or the pseudogene TRBV3-2) and TRBJ1-1; D remains unclear. Germline values: CDR1 LGHDT, CDR2 YNNKEL (reference sequence). V was pared by 0 bases and J by 0 bases, with 8 bases between. CDR3 length: 15 amino acids. The CDR3 coding sequence is TGTGCCAGCAGCCAAGATCACAGAATGAACACTGAAGCTTTCTTT. It yields the protein CASSQDHRMNTEAFF.

The chain employs TRBV6-5 and TRBJ2-7, with TRBD1 matching over 7 bases. V was pared by 5 bases and J by 3 bases, with 4 bases of the junction left unmatched. The CDR3 length is 13 residues. Germline V lookup: CDR1 MNHEY, CDR2 SVGAGI. The CDR3 sequence: CASSRDRYYEQYF. DNA for the CDR3: TGTGCCAGCAGTAGGGACAGATACTACGAGCAGTACTTC.

The V and J genes are TRBV4-1 and TRBJ2-1; TRBD2 matches 10 bases. CDR3 length equals 16 residues. V trimming: 3 bases; J trimming: 3 bases; junction bases outside the gene matches: 5. CDR1 and CDR2 (germline): MGHRA, YSYEKL. The CDR3 DNA reads as TGCGCCAGCAGCCAGGATCTAGCGGGAGTCTACAATGAGCAGTTCTTC. Amino acid sequence: CASSQDLAGVYNEQFF.

V usage is TRBV27 and J usage is TRBJ2-1; 10 nucleotides line up with TRBD1. The germline CDR1 and CDR2 sequences are MNHEY and SMNVEV (reference sequence). The length of the CDR3 is 13 residues. Unmatched junction bases numbered 3, after V lost 6 bases and J lost 7 bases. CDR3 in amino acids: CASRRQGANEQFF. The CDR3 bases are TGTGCCAGCAGGCGACAGGGGGCAAATGAGCAGTTCTTC.

This chain uses TRBV10-3 with TRBJ2-6; D is possibly TRBD1 (5 bases). The CDR3 has 15 amino acids. V lost 4 bases to trimming and J lost 2 bases, with 9 bases between them. In germline, CDR1 is ENHRY, CDR2 SYGVKD. The CDR3 reads CAISAGPTGANVLTF. The CDR3 DNA is TGTGCCATCAGTGCAGGGCCAACTGGGGCCAACGTCCTGACTTTC.

This sequence joins TRBV6-2 or TRBV6-3 and TRBJ1-1, with a weak D call TRBD1 (5 bases). The CDR3 is made up of 15 amino acids. Germline CDR1 is MNHEY and CDR2 is SVGEGT. Trimming took 6 bases from V and 1 from J, leaving 15 bases between them. CDR3 loop: CASSPGGVGNTEAFF. The CDR3 bases are TGTGCCAGCAGCCCGGGGGGAGTTGGGAACACTGAAGCTTTCTTT.

As for this clone: The sample contains more than one DNA sequence encoding this CDR3. The chain employs TRBV11-2 and TRBJ2-7; 13 bases line up with TRBD2. The CDR3 extends over 15 amino acids. V lost 5 bases, J lost 6 bases, and 7 bases stayed unmatched. Germline loops: CDR1 SGHAT, CDR2 FQNNGV. The CDR3 protein is CASSPGLAGALEQYF. In nucleotides, the CDR3 is TGTGCCAGCAGCCCAGGACTAGCGGGAGCCCTCGAGCAGTACTTC. Full variable domain (remainder filled in from reference TRBV11-2 and TRBJ2-7): EAGVAQSPRYKIIEKRQSVAFWCNPISGHATLYWYQQILGQGPKLLIQFQNNGVVDDSQLPKDRFSAERLKGVDSTLKIQPAKLEDSAVYLCASSPGLAGALEQYFGPGTRLTVT.

The chain uses TRBV21-1 and TRBJ1-3; the DNA was not compared with TRBD1, the D call given in the table. TRBV21-1 is recorded as a pseudogene. The CDR3 runs to 17 residues. The CDR3 DNA sequence: TGTGCCAGCAGCCGAAAAAGTACAGGGGCCGGAGGAAACACCATATATTTT. It encodes CASSRKSTGAGGNTIYF.

V and J are TRBV5-6 and TRBJ2-3; 8 bases map to TRBD2. The junction had 4 bases not matched to a gene; V was cut back by 4 bases and J by 0 bases. Germline V gene data show CDR1 as SGHDT and CDR2 as YYEEEE. This CDR3 is built from 15 residues. The DNA of the CDR3 is TGTGCCAGCAGCAGCGGGGGCCGAAGCACAGATACGCAGTATTTT. Its protein product is CASSSGGRSTDTQYF.

V and J are TRBV19 and TRBJ1-5, with 10 positions matching TRBD1. The trim removed 4 bases at V and 0 bases at J, leaving 3 bases unmatched. The CDR3 loop spans 16 amino acids. Germline CDR1 reads LNHDA; CDR2 reads SQIVND (reference sequence). Written as DNA, the CDR3 is TGTGCCAGTAGTACCGGGGACAGGGGTAGCAATCAGCCCCAGCATTTT. It yields the protein CASSTGDRGSNQPQHF. The full variable domain, with the rest looked up from reference TRBV19 and TRBJ1-5, is DGGITQSPKYLFRKEGQNVTLSCEQNLNHDAMYWYRQDPGQGLRLIYYSQIVNDFQKGDIAEGYSVSREKKESFPLTVTSAQKNPTAFYLCASSTGDRGSNQPQHFGDGTRLSIL.

The chain couples TRBV28 to TRBJ2-5, with 10 nucleotides matching TRBD1. V trimming: 4 bases; J trimming: 4 bases; junction bases outside the gene matches: 0. Germline CDR1 reads MDHEN; CDR2 reads SYDVKM. The CDR3 has 13 amino acids. Written as DNA, the CDR3 is TGTGCCAGCAGTTGGGACAGGGGAGAGACCCAGTACTTC. Its protein product is CASSWDRGETQYF.

This chain links TRBV10-1 with TRBJ1-2; D not resolved. CDR1 and CDR2 (germline): WNHNN, SYGVQD (reference sequence). V shed 0 bases and J shed 6 bases, with 8 bases lying between them. This CDR3 comprises 13 residues. The CDR3 DNA is TGCGCCAGCAGTGAGTCGGGCCGGAATGGCTACACCTTC. It specifies CASSESGRNGYTF.

This chain connects TRBV12-3 or TRBV12-4 to TRBJ1-2, with D perhaps TRBD1 (6 bases). CDR3 size: 12 residues. V gave up 6 bases and J gave up 6 bases, with 11 bases separating them. The CDR3 DNA follows: TGTGCCAGCAGCCTGAACAGGGATGGCTACACCTTC. Translated, it gives CASSLNRDGYTF.

This sequence joins TRBV6-2 or TRBV6-3 and TRBJ1-1; no firm D call. The V gene's germline CDR1 is MNHEY and CDR2 SVGEGT. V lost 5 bases and J 10 bases, leaving 11 bases between the germline ends. The CDR3 sequence is 11 residues long. The CDR3 here is CASSARVRAFF. DNA of the CDR3: TGTGCCAGCAGTGCCCGGGTGAGAGCTTTCTTT.

This chain links TRBV7-2 with TRBJ2-5, with no clear D. V was cut by 3 bases and J by 2 bases, with 13 bases left in between. The CDR3 is 15 residues long. Germline-derived CDR1 and CDR2 are SGHTA and FQGNSA. CDR3 sequence: CASSFIGGLQETQYF. The DNA for the CDR3 is TGTGCCAGCAGCTTCATTGGCGGCCTTCAAGAGACCCAGTACTTC.

The chain carries TRBV20-1 and TRBJ2-7; maybe TRBD1 (6 bases). Trimming removed 3 bases at V and 5 bases at J, with 26 bases between. Germline assignment: CDR1 DFQATT and CDR2 SNEGSKA (reference sequence). This CDR3 is built from 17 residues. The CDR3 DNA reads TGCAGTGCTAGTGGCCCTGGGGTGGGGGCGTTTTTTGACGAGCAGTACTTC. Its protein is CSASGPGVGAFFDEQYF.

The rearrangement links TRBV7-2 to TRBJ2-7; TRBD2 matches 8 bases. V trimming: 5 bases; J trimming: 6 bases; junction bases outside the gene matches: 3. This CDR3 region has 12 residues. Germline values: CDR1 SGHTA, CDR2 FQGNSA. The CDR3 loop reads CASSVLAGEQYF. DNA of the CDR3: TGTGCCAGCAGCGTCCTAGCGGGCGAGCAGTACTTC.

The chain uses TRBV19 and TRBJ1-2; D is unresolved. The CDR3 consists of 14 residues. Germline-derived CDR1 and CDR2 are LNHDA and SQIVND (reference sequence). V was cut by 7 bases and J by 4 bases, with 16 bases left in between. For the CDR3, the DNA is TGTGCCAGTACCCCCGGGTACACCGGCTATGGCTACACCTTC. It codes for CASTPGYTGYGYTF. Full variable domain (outside the CDR3, taken from reference TRBV19 and TRBJ1-2): DGGITQSPKYLFRKEGQNVTLSCEQNLNHDAMYWYRQDPGQGLRLIYYSQIVNDFQKGDIAEGYSVSREKKESFPLTVTSAQKNPTAFYLCASTPGYTGYGYTFGSGTRLTVV.

In this sample, this clone turned up once. The rearrangement links TRBV30 to TRBJ1-4, with a weak D call TRBD1 (6 bases). Germline values: CDR1 GTSNPN, CDR2 SVGIG (reference sequence). CDR3 length equals 14 residues. Deletions cut 4 bases from V and 3 bases from J, with 12 bases between. As DNA, the CDR3 is TGTGCCTGGATGGGGGGGACACCTAATGAAAAACTGTTTTTT. Protein sequence: CAWMGGTPNEKLFF.

V gene TRBV7-6 combines with J gene TRBJ2-5, with TRBD1 matching 9 bases. CDR1 is SGHVS and CDR2 is FNYEAQ in the germline V gene. There are 15 residues in the CDR3. The trim removed 0 bases at V and 7 bases at J, leaving 6 bases unmatched. The CDR3 DNA is TGTGCCAGCAGCTTAGCTATCACAGGGGGCGCGACCCAGTACTTC. Residues: CASSLAITGGATQYF.